The next 19 T cell receptor beta chains were all read from a single sample in a study of T cell changes during pregnancy in multiple sclerosis (dated by TCRdb to the late 2010s). Preparation of the library involved the immunoSEQ multiplex PCR assay. In its TCRdb copy, this immuneACCESS table keeps in-frame sequences only and misses some clones. Where compared with another copy, unresolved V genes explain less than half of these, and the others have no known cause. This sample holds some 40,000 clones; 85% to 90% were observed only once. The ten largest account for around 0.63% of the sample. The source was CD4+ T cells from peripheral blood mononuclear cells, collected in the first trimester of pregnancy. These receptors originate from a female donor with multiple sclerosis, enrolled in a pregnancy study.

This chain connects TRBV5-1 to TRBJ2-1; 10 nucleotides align to TRBD1. CDR3 length: 14 amino acids. The junction had 3 bases not matched to a gene; V was cut back by 4 bases and J by 5 bases. Germline assignment: CDR1 SGHRS and CDR2 YFSETQ. The DNA of the CDR3 is TGCGCCAGCAGCGGGACAGGGGCCAACAATGAGCAGTTCTTC. This gives the protein CASSGTGANNEQFF.

This chain links TRBV2 with TRBJ2-1, with 13 nucleotides matching TRBD2. Losses at the gene ends were 7 bases for V and 10 bases for J; bases not matched to a gene: 7. The CDR3 loop spans 14 amino acids. The V gene's germline CDR1 is SNHLY and CDR2 FYNNEI. The CDR3: CASMSGLAGTEQFF. The CDR3 nucleotides are TGTGCCAGCATGTCGGGACTAGCGGGGACCGAGCAGTTCTTC.

The chain joins TRBV2 to TRBJ1-3, with D hard to call. The germline V gene encodes CDR1 SNHLY and CDR2 FYNNEI. This CDR3 has 15 amino acids. Trimming took off 3 bases at V and 0 bases at J, with 9 bases between the two ends. The CDR3 sequence: CASSEGAYSGNTIYF. For the CDR3, the DNA is TGTGCCAGCAGTGAGGGCGCCTACTCTGGAAACACCATATATTTT.

The gene calls are TRBV7-6 and TRBJ2-1; 7 bases line up with TRBD2. V dropped 3 bases and J dropped 9; count of bases not matched to a gene: 5. The CDR3 extends over 13 amino acids. Looked up from germline, CDR1 is SGHVS and CDR2 is FNYEAQ. The DNA of the CDR3 is TGTGCCAGCAGCTTCGGACTAGACGGTGAGCAGTTCTTC. Residues: CASSFGLDGEQFF.

The chain links TRBV18 to TRBJ2-2; 11 bases agree with TRBD2. CDR3 length: 16 amino acids. Germline CDR1 reads KGHSH; CDR2 reads LQKENI. Unmatched junction bases numbered 1, after V lost 2 bases and J lost 2 bases. The CDR3 spells CASSPGLAGNTGELFF. The CDR3 DNA sequence: TGTGCCAGCTCACCAGGACTAGCGGGCAACACCGGGGAGCTGTTTTTT.

A few counts support this clone. This CDR3 reads CASSLAGGYGYTF. The CDR3 coding sequence is TGTGCCAGCAGCTTGGCAGGGGGCTATGGCTACACCTTC. The chain combines TRBV5-4 with TRBJ1-2, with TRBD1 matching 7 bases. Germline loops: CDR1 SGHNT, CDR2 YYREEE (reference sequence). CDR3 length: 13 amino acids. Trimming took 0 bases from V and 4 from J; bases not matched to a gene: 0. Full variable domain (missing parts from reference TRBV5-4 and TRBJ1-2): ETGVTQSPTHLIKTRGQQVTLRCSSQSGHNTVSWYQQALGQGPQFIFQYYREEENGRGNFPPRFSGLQFPNYSSELNVNALELDDSALYLCASSLAGGYGYTFGSGTRLTVV.

As for this clone: Other DNA sequences in this sample translate to the same CDR3. The V call is TRBV29-1, the J call TRBJ2-7; 7 bases match TRBD1. V shed 4 bases, J shed 3 bases, and the junction held 3 bases outside the gene matches. Germline V gives CDR1 SQVTM, CDR2 ANQGSEA. The CDR3 is 12 residues long. The CDR3 DNA reads TGCAGCGTTGGACAGGGAATCTACGAGCAGTACTTC. Translated: CSVGQGIYEQYF.

This sequence joins TRBV18 and TRBJ2-4; 11 nucleotides align to TRBD1. The germline CDR1 and CDR2 sequences are KGHSH and LQKENI. V was pared by 5 bases and J by 0 bases, with 6 bases of the junction left unmatched. There are 17 residues in the CDR3. This CDR3 reads CASSESGTGGAKNIQYF. In DNA form, the CDR3 reads TGTGCCAGCTCAGAATCCGGGACAGGGGGAGCCAAAAACATTCAGTACTTC.

This chain uses TRBV11-2 with TRBJ1-2; 9 bases agree with TRBD1. Trimming removed 4 bases from V and 1 base from J; junction bases left unmatched: 10. Germline CDR1 SGHAT, CDR2 FQNNGV. The CDR3 consists of 17 residues. The CDR3 spells CASSSLRTGAYNYGYTF. In DNA, the CDR3 is TGTGCCAGCAGCTCCCTCCGGACAGGGGCCTATAACTATGGCTACACCTTC.

V gene TRBV7-9 combines with J gene TRBJ1-1; 11 bases match TRBD1. Germline values: CDR1 SEHNR, CDR2 FQNEAQ (reference sequence). Losses at the gene ends were 3 bases for V and 5 bases for J; bases not matched to a gene: 11. The CDR3 covers 17 residues. For the CDR3, the DNA is TGTGCCAGCAGCTTCCTGGCGGACAGGGGGCGAAGGACTGAAGCTTTCTTT. Translation: CASSFLADRGRRTEAFF.

The chain recombines TRBV18 with TRBJ2-6; 7 nucleotides align to TRBD2. This CDR3 is built from 14 residues. Per the germline V gene, CDR1 is KGHSH and CDR2 is LQKENI. The ends lost 5 bases at V and 9 bases at J; junction bases unmatched: 7. CDR3 in amino acids: CASSVSGRGNVLTF. The CDR3, as DNA: TGTGCCAGCTCAGTTTCAGGGAGGGGCAACGTCCTGACTTTC.

V gene TRBV6-1 combines with J gene TRBJ2-7; TRBD2 matches 7 bases. Germline lookup yields CDR1 MNHNS and CDR2 SASEGT. J was trimmed by 7 bases and V by 7 bases; bases with no gene match: 16. CDR3 length: 15 amino acids. CDR3 DNA: TGTGCCAGCACCCACCCAACTGATACGCGGGGGGAGCAGTACTTC. This codes for CASTHPTDTRGEQYF.

The gene calls are TRBV5-1 and TRBJ2-3; TRBD1 is a possible D gene (5 bases). V shed 0 bases and J shed 1 base, with 9 bases lying between them. The CDR3 consists of 15 residues. Germline values: CDR1 SGHRS, CDR2 YFSETQ. The CDR3 sequence is CASSLDRPRTDTQYF. CDR3 sequence (DNA): TGCGCCAGCAGCTTGGACAGGCCCCGCACAGATACGCAGTATTTT.

The chain is built from TRBV2 and TRBJ2-5; 14 bases align to TRBD2. The CDR3 runs 18 residues. With 5 bases clipped from V and 4 bases from J, the junction kept 12 bases outside the gene matches. Germline V gene sequence: CDR1 SNHLY, CDR2 FYNNEI. CDR3 DNA sequence: TGTGCCAGCAGTCCAGCTCGACTAGCGGGAGGGCGGGGAGAGACCCAGTACTTC. Its protein is CASSPARLAGGRGETQYF.

This clone has only one observation. The chain couples TRBV2 to TRBJ1-1; 9 bases line up with TRBD1. Germline CDR1 and CDR2: SNHLY and FYNNEI. This CDR3 comprises 15 residues. The V and J ends lost 4 bases and 6 bases, in that order; junction bases with no gene match: 9. CDR3 nucleotides: TGTGCCAGCAGTGGGACAGGGGTAGTTGTTGCTGAAGCTTTCTTT. Amino acids: CASSGTGVVVAEAFF.

The chain couples TRBV19 to TRBJ1-2; maybe TRBD1 (6 bases). Germline V gene sequence: CDR1 LNHDA, CDR2 SQIVND (reference sequence). The CDR3 spans 14 residues. Trimming stripped 3 bases from V and 2 bases from J, with 10 bases between. The CDR3, as DNA: TGTGCCAGTAGTATTGACAGGAGGAACTATGGCTACACCTTC. This encodes CASSIDRRNYGYTF. The full variable domain, its missing parts supplied by reference TRBV19 and TRBJ1-2, is DGGITQSPKYLFRKEGQNVTLSCEQNLNHDAMYWYRQDPGQGLRLIYYSQIVNDFQKGDIAEGYSVSREKKESFPLTVTSAQKNPTAFYLCASSIDRRNYGYTFGSGTRLTVV.

The chain joins TRBV27 to TRBJ2-3, with D unclear. From germline, CDR1 is MNHEY and CDR2 SMNVEV (reference sequence). V was shortened by 7 bases and J by 2 bases, with 16 bases between the two germline ends. This CDR3 has 15 residues. The CDR3 DNA reads as TGTGCCAGCACCCCGTGGCAGGCAGACACAGATACGCAGTATTTT. Its protein is CASTPWQADTDTQYF.

The rearrangement links TRBV10-2 to TRBJ2-7; 9 positions agree with TRBD1. The germline V gene has CDR1 WSHSY and CDR2 SAAADI. With V trimmed by 7 bases and J by 2 bases, 9 bases remained unmatched. CDR3 length equals 15 residues. As DNA, the CDR3 is TGCGCCAGCAAGGGACAGGGCGCCGGAGCCTACGAGCAGTACTTC. It encodes CASKGQGAGAYEQYF.

The rearrangement uses TRBV2 and TRBJ2-5; 11 bases match TRBD1. In germline, CDR1 is SNHLY, CDR2 FYNNEI. The junction had 7 bases not matched to a gene; V was cut back by 5 bases and J by 5 bases. This CDR3 comprises 15 residues. DNA for the CDR3: TGTGCCAGCAGTTACCTCGGGACAGGGGGGGAGACCCAGTACTTC. It specifies CASSYLGTGGETQYF. Looking up the rest from reference TRBV2 and TRBJ2-5 gives the full variable domain: EPEVTQTPSHQVTQMGQEVILRCVPISNHLYFYWYRQILGQKVEFLVSFYNNEISEKSEIFDDQFSVERPDGSNFTLKIRSTKLEDSAMYFCASSYLGTGGETQYFGPGTRLLVL.